This T cell receptor (beta chain) emerged from a study of response to subunit inactivated influenza vaccine. TCRdb redid the calling of the RT-PCR reads with MiXCR, one entry per CDR3 protein. There are fewer than 700,000 distinct CDR3 sequences in the sample; 10% to 15% occur only once, and roughly 14% lies in the top ten. This clonotype was recorded many times. Germline V gene data show CDR1 as SQVTM and CDR2 as ANQGSEA. The V and J ends lost 4 bases and 5 bases, in that order; junction bases with no gene match: 12. The length of the CDR3 is 15 residues. V and J are TRBV29-1 and TRBJ2-3, with 7 bases lining up with TRBD2. The receptor was isolated from a man aged 50-60 years who received an inactivated influenza vaccine. Sequenced here: PBMCs from blood, sampled around seven weeks after vaccination. CDR3: CSVAVTSSRGDTQYF. The CDR3 region has the DNA TGCAGCGTTGCGGTGACTAGCTCCCGCGGAGATACGCAGTATTTT.